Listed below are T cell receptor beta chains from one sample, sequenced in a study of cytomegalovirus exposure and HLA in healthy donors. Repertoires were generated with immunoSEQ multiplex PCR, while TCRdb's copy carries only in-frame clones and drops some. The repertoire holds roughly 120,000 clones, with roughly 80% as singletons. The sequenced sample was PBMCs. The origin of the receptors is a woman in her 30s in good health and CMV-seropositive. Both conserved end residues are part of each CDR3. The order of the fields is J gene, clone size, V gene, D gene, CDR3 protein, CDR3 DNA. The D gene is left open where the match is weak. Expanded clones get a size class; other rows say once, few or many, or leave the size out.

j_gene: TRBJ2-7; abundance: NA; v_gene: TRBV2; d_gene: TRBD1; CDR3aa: CASSSGTGVYEQYF; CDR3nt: TGTGCCAGCAGTTCCGGGACAGGGGTGTACGAGCAGTACTTC
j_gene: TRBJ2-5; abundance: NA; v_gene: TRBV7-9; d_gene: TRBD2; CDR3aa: CSSSLVLAGGYETQYF; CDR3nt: TGTTCCAGCAGCTTAGTACTAGCGGGGGGTTACGAGACCCAGTACTTC
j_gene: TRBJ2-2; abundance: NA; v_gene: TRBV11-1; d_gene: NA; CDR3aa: CASSLMQGHGELFF; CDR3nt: TGTGCCAGCAGCTTAATGCAGGGGCACGGGGAGCTGTTTTTT
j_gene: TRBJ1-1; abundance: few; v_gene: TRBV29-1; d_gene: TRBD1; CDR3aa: CSADREMNTEAFF; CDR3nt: TGCAGCGCAGACAGGGAAATGAACACTGAAGCTTTCTTT
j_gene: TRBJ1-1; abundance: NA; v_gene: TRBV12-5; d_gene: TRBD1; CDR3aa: CASGLDRGRSEAFF; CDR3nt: TGTGCTAGTGGTTTGGACAGGGGTCGATCTGAAGCTTTCTTT
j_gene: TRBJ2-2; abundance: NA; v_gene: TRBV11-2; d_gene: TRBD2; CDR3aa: CASSLGTSGGPRTGELFF; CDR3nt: TGTGCCAGCAGCTTGGGGACTAGCGGGGGGCCAAGGACCGGGGAGCTGTTTTTT
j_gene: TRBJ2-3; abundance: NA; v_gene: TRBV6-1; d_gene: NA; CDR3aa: CASSSSVADTQYF; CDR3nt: TGTGCCTCCTCAAGCAGCGTGGCAGATACGCAGTATTTT
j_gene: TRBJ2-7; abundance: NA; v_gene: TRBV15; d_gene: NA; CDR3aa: CATSRDKSYEQYF; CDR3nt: TGTGCCACCAGCAGGGACAAGTCCTACGAGCAGTACTTC
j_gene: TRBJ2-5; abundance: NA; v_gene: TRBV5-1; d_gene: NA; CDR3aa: CASSLKQGGETQYF; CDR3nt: TGCGCCAGCAGCTTGAAACAGGGAGGGGAGACCCAGTACTTC
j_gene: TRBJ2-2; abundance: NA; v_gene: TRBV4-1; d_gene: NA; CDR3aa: CASSPAGSNTGELFF; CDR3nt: TGCGCCAGCAGCCCCGCAGGATCGAACACCGGGGAGCTGTTTTTT
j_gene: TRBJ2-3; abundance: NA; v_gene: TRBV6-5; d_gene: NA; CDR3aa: CANSPQGRGTDTQYF; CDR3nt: TGTGCCAACAGTCCACAGGGTCGCGGCACAGATACGCAGTATTTT
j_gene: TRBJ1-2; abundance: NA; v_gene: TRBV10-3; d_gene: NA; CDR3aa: CAIGEGYGYTF; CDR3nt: TGTGCCATCGGGGAGGGGTATGGCTACACCTTC
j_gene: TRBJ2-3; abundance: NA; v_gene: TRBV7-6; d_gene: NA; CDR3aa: CASSRTRGSTDTQYF; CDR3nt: TGTGCCAGCAGCCGAACACGGGGGAGCACAGATACGCAGTATTTT
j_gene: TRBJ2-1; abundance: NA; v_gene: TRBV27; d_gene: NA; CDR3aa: CASSLGAGQFF; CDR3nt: TGTGCCAGCAGTTTAGGGGCTGGGCAGTTCTTC
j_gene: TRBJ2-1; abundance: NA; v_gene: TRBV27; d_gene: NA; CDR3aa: CASSYPTGGTGYNEQFF; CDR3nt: TGTGCCAGCAGTTACCCCACGGGGGGCACGGGTTACAATGAGCAGTTCTTC
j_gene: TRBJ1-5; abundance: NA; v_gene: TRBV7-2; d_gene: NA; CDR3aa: CASSPLAVNQPQHF; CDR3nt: TGTGCCAGCAGCCCACTGGCGGTCAATCAGCCCCAGCATTTT
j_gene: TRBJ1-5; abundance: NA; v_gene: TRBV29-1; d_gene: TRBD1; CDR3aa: CSVKTGFNQPQHF; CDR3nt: TGCAGCGTCAAGACAGGGTTCAATCAGCCCCAGCATTTT
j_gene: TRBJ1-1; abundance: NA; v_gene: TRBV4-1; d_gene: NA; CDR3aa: CASVGGRVTEAFF; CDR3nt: TGCGCCAGCGTGGGGGGGCGGGTCACTGAAGCTTTCTTT